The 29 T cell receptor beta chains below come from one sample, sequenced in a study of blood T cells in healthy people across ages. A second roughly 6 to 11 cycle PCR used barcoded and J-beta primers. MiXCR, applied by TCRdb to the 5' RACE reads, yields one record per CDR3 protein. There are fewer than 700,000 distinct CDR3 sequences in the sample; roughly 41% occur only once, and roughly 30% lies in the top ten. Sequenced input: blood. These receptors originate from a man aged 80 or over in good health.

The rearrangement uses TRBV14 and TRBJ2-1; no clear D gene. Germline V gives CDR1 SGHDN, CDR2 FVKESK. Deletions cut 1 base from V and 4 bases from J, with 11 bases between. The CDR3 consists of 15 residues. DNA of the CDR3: TGTGCCAGCAGCCAAGTCGGTCGCGGTTACAATGAGCAGTTCTTC. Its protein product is CASSQVGRGYNEQFF.

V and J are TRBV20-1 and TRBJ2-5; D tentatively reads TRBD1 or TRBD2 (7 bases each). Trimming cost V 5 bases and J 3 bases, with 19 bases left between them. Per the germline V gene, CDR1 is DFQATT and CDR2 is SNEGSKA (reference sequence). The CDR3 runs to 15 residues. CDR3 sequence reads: CSARGGRGVKETQYF. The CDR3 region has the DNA TGCAGTGCTCGCGGGGGCAGGGGGGTCAAAGAGACCCAGTACTTC.

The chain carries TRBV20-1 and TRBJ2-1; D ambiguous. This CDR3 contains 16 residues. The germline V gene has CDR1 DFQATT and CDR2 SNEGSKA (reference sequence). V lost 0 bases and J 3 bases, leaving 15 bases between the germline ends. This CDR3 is CSARDGQKTNYNEQFF. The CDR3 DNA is TGCAGTGCTAGAGATGGGCAGAAAACCAACTACAATGAGCAGTTCTTC.

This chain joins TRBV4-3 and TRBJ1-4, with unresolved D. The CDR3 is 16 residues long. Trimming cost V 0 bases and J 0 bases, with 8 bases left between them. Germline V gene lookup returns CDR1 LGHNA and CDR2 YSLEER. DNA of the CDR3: TGCGCCAGCAGCCAAGATTTCACAGCAACTAATGAAAAACTGTTTTTT. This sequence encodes CASSQDFTATNEKLFF.

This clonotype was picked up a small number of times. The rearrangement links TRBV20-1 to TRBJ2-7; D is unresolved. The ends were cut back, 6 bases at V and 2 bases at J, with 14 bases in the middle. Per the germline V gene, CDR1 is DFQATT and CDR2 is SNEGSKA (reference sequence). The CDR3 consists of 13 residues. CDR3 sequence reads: CSALDVSTYEQYF. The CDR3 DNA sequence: TGCAGTGCCCTAGACGTTAGTACCTACGAGCAGTACTTC.

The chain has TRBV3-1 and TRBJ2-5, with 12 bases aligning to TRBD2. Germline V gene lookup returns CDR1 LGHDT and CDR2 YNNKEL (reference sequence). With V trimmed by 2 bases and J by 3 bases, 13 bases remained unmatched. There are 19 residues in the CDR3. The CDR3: CASSQRPTSGSPDKETQYF. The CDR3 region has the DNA TGTGCCAGCAGCCAACGCCCGACTAGCGGGAGCCCGGACAAAGAGACCCAGTACTTC.

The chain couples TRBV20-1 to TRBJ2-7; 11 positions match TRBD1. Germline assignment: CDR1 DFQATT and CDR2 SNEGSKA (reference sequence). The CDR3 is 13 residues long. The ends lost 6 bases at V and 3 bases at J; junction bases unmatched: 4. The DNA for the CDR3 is TGCAGTGCGGGGGGACAGGGGGACTACGAGCAGTACTTC. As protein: CSAGGQGDYEQYF.

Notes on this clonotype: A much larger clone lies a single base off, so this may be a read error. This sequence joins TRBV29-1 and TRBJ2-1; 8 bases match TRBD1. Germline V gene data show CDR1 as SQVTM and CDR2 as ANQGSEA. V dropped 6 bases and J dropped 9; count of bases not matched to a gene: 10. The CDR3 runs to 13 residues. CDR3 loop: CSVTDRVGSEQFF. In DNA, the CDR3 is TGCAGCGTGACGGACAGGGTAGGGAGTGAGCAGTTCTTC.

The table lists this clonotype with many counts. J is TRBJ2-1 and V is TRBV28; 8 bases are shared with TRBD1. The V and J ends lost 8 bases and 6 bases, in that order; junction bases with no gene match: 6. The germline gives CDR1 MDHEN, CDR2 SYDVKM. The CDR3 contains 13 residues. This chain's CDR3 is CASGQGGRNEQFF. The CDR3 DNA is TGTGCCAGCGGACAGGGAGGTCGCAATGAGCAGTTCTTC. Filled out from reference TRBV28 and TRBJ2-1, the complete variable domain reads DVKVTQSSRYLVKRTGEKVFLECVQDMDHENMFWYRQDPGLGLRLIYFSYDVKMKEKGDIPEGYSVSREKKERFSLILESASTNQTSMYLCASGQGGRNEQFFGPGTRLTVL.

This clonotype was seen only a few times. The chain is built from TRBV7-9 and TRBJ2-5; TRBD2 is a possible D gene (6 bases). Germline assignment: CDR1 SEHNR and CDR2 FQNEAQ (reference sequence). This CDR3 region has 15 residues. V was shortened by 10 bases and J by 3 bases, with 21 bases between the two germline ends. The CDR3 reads CATTNYREMEETQYF. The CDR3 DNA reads TGTGCCACGACCAACTACCGGGAGATGGAAGAGACCCAGTACTTC.

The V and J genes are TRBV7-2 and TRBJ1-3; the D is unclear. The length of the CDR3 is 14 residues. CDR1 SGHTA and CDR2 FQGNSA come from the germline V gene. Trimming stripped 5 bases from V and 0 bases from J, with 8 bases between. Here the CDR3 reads CASSPISSGNTIYF. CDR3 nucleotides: TGTGCCAGCAGCCCCATTAGCTCTGGAAACACCATATATTTT.

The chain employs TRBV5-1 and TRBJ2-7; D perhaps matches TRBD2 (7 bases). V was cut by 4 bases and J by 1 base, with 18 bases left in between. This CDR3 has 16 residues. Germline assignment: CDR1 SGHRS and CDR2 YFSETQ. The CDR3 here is CASSTSRGGVSYEQYF. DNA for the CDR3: TGCGCCAGCAGCACCTCTAGGGGGGGGGTATCCTACGAGCAGTACTTC.

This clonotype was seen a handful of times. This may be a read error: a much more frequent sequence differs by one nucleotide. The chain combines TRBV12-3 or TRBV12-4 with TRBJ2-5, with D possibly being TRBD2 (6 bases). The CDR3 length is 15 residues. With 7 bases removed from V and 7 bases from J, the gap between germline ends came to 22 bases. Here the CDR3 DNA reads TGTGCCAGCACTGGTGATCGTTGGGGGGAAGCGACCCAGTACTTC. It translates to CASTGDRWGEATQYF.

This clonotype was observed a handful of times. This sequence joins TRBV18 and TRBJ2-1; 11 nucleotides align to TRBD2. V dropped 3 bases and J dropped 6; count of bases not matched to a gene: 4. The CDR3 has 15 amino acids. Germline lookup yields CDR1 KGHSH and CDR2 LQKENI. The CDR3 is CASSPRTSGGNEQFF. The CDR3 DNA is TGTGCCAGCTCACCGCGAACTAGCGGGGGCAATGAGCAGTTCTTC. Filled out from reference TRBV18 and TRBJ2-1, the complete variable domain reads NAGVMQNPRHLVRRRGQEARLRCSPMKGHSHVYWYRQLPEEGLKFMVYLQKENIIDESGMPKERFSAEFPKEGPSILRIQQVVRGDSAAYFCASSPRTSGGNEQFFGPGTRLTVL.

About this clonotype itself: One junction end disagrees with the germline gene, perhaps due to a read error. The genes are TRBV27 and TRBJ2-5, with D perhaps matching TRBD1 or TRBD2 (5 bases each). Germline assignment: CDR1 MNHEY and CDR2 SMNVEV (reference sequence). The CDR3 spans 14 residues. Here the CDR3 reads CASRFVGRQETQYF. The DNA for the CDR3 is TGTGCCAGCCGTTTTGTGGGACGGCAAGAGACCCAGTACTTC.

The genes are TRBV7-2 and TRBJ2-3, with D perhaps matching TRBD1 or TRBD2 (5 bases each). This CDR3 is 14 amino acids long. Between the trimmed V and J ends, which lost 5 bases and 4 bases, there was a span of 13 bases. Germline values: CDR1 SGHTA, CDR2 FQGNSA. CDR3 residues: CASSPWGLADTQYF. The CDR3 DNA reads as TGTGCCAGCAGCCCCTGGGGGTTGGCAGATACGCAGTATTTT.

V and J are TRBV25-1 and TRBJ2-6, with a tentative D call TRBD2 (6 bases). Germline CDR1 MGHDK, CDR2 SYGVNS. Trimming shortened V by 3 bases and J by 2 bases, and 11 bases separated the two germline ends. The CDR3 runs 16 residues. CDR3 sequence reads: CASSDPGGAGANVLTF. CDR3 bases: TGTGCCAGCAGTGACCCTGGAGGGGCTGGGGCCAACGTCCTGACTTTC.

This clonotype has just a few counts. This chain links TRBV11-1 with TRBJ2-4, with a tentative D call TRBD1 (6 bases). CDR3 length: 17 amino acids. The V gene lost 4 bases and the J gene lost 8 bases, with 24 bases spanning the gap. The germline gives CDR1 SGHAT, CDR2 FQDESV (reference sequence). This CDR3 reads CASSSHLATGSVDIQYF. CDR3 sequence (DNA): TGTGCCAGCAGCTCGCACCTCGCCACAGGGTCGGTGGACATTCAGTACTTC.

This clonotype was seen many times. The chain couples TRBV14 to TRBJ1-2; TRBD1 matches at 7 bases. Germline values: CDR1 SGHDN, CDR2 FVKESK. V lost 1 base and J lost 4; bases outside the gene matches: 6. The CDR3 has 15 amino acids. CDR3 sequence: CASSQGRQGPYGYTF. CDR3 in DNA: TGTGCCAGCAGCCAAGGTCGACAGGGACCCTATGGCTACACCTTC.

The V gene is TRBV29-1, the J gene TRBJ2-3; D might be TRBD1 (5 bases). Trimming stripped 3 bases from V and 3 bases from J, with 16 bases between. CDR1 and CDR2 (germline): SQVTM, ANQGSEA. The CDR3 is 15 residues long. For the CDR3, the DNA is TGCAGCGTTGAGTTAGGGGCCGGTAGGACAGATACGCAGTATTTT. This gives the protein CSVELGAGRTDTQYF.

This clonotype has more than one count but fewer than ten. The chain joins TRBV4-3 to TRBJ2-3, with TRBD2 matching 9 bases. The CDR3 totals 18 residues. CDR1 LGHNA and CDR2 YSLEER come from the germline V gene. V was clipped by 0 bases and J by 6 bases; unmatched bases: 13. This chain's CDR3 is CASSQDLVSGGRMDTQYF. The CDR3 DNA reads TGCGCCAGCAGCCAAGACCTGGTGAGCGGGGGGCGGATGGATACGCAGTATTTT.

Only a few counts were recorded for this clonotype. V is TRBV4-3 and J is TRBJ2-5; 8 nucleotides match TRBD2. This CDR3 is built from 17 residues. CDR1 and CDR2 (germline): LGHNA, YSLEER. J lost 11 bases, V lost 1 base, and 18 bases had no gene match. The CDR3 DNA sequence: TGCGCCAGCAGCCAAGCTCTACTAGCGGAGCTACCCCATGAGCAGTACTTC. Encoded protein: CASSQALLAELPHEQYF.

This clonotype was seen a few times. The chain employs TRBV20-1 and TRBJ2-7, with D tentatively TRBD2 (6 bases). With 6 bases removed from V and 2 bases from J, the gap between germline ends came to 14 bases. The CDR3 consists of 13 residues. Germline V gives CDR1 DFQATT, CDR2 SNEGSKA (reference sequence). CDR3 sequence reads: CSATGSSAYEQYF. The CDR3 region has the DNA TGCAGTGCCACCGGGAGCTCAGCCTACGAGCAGTACTTC.

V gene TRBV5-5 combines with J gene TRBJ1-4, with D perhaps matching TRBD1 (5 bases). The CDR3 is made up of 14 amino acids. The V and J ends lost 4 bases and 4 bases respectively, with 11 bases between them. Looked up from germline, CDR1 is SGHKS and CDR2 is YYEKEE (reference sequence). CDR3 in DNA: TGTGCCAGCAGCCAGACAGAAGTTAATGAAAAACTGTTTTTT. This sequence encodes CASSQTEVNEKLFF.

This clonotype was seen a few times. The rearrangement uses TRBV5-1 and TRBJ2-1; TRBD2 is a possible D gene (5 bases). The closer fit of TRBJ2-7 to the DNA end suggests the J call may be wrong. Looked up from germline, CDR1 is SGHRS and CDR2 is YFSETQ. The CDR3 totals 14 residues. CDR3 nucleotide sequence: TGCGCCAGCAGCTTTATCGGCGGGTACAATGAGCAGTACTTC. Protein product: CASSFIGGYNEQYF.

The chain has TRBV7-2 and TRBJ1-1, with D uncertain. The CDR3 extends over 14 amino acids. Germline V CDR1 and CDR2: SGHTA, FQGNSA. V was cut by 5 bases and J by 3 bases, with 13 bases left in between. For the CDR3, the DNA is TGTGCCAGCAGCGCGACGGGATTCTACACTGAAGCTTTCTTT. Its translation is CASSATGFYTEAFF.

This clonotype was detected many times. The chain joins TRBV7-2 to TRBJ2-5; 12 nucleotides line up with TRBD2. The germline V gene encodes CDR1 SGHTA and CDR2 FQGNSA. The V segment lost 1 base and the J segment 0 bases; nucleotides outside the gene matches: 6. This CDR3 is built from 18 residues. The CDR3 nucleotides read TGTGCCAGCAGCTTAGGGCCTAGCGGGGGGGCCCACCAAGAGACCCAGTACTTC. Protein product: CASSLGPSGGAHQETQYF. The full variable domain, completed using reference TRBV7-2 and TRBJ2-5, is GAGVSQSPSNKVTEKGKDVELRCDPISGHTALYWYRQSLGQGLEFLIYFQGNSAPDKSGLPSDRFSAERTGGSVSTLTIQRTQQEDSAVYLCASSLGPSGGAHQETQYFGPGTRLLVL.

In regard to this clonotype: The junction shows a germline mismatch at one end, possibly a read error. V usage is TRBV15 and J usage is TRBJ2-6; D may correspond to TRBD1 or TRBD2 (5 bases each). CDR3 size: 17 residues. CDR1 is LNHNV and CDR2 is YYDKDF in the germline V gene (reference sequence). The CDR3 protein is CATGRGDRNSGANVRTF. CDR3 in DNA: TGTGCCACGGGTCGGGGCGACCGAAACTCTGGGGCCAACGTCCGGACTTTC.

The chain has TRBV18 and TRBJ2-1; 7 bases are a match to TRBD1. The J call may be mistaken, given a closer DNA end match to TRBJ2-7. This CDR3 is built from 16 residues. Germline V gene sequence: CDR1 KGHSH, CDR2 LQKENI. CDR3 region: CASSSQGQSSYNEQYF. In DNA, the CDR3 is TGTGCCAGCTCGTCACAGGGGCAGAGCTCCTACAATGAGCAGTACTTC.